The 2 T cell receptor beta chains reported below all come from one sample, sequenced in a study of CD4 T cells in relation to SARS-CoV-2 and coronaviruses. Before the COVID-19 pandemic, during about 2010-2018, CD4+ T cells were taken from unexposed donors. After less than 11 days of culture, CD4+ T cells were isolated. Which antigens these TCRs recognize remains unknown. Repertoires were generated with immunoSEQ multiplex PCR, while TCRdb's copy carries only in-frame clones and drops some. The sample includes about 15,000 clones, about 73% of them seen just once. The sample consisted of CD4+ T cells from PBMCs, cultured in vitro. These receptor sequences come from a human donor in good health.

The chain recombines TRBV3-1 (or the pseudogene TRBV3-2) with TRBJ2-1; no firm D call. Between the trimmed V and J ends, which lost 0 bases and 4 bases, there was a span of 10 bases. Germline V gene lookup returns CDR1 LGHDT and CDR2 YNNKEL (reference sequence). The CDR3 contains 15 residues. The CDR3 sequence: CASSQDLVSYNEQFF. The CDR3 DNA is TGTGCCAGCAGCCAAGATCTAGTCAGTTACAATGAGCAGTTCTTC.

This chain links TRBV3-1 (or the pseudogene TRBV3-2) with TRBJ2-7, with 13 positions matching TRBD2. V lost 1 base and J lost 5; bases outside the gene matches: 8. Germline V lookup: CDR1 LGHDT, CDR2 YNNKEL (reference sequence). CDR3 length: 17 residues. DNA for the CDR3: TGTGCCAGCAGCCAAGTGTACGGACTAGCGGGAGTTAACGAGCAGTACTTC. Translation gives CASSQVYGLAGVNEQYF.